Presented here are 11 T cell receptor beta chains from one specimen sequenced in a study of human T cells and chemical hapten exposure. This sample's time point: healthy volunteer bleed at 2 weeks. Someone pulled total RNA out of unfractionated whole blood. TCRdb re-called the RACE reads with MiXCR, one entry per CDR3 protein. Found here are 130,000 or so distinct CDR3 sequences, 8.5% to 9.5% of them singletons; the top ten hold roughly 1.8%. Sequencing was carried out using whole blood. The receptors here all came from a male donor in good health. Some clones in this sample may be carry-over from other donors' samples.

This clonotype has at least ten counts. The chain is built from TRBV20-1 and TRBJ2-7; TRBD2 matches at 7 bases. From germline, CDR1 is DFQATT and CDR2 SNEGSKA (reference sequence). V dropped 2 bases and J dropped 2; count of bases not matched to a gene: 9. This CDR3 contains 15 residues. The CDR3 loop reads CSARRSSGTTYEQYF. In nucleotides, the CDR3 is TGCAGTGCTAGACGATCTAGCGGAACTACCTACGAGCAGTACTTC.

The table lists this clonotype with a few counts. The rearrangement links TRBV6-6 to TRBJ1-1; no definite D call. Germline CDR1 is MNHNY and CDR2 is SVGAGI (reference sequence). The CDR3 sequence is 15 residues long. Trimming removed 0 bases at V and 5 bases at J, with 13 bases between. CDR3 region: CASSYSIDTGTEAFF. The DNA for the CDR3 is TGTGCCAGCAGTTACTCGATTGATACCGGTACTGAAGCTTTCTTT.

The table lists this clonotype with a few counts. The chain employs TRBV4-2 and TRBJ1-2; TRBD1 aligns across 8 bases. With 8 bases clipped from V and 3 bases from J, the junction kept 2 bases outside the gene matches. This CDR3 region has 12 residues. Looked up from germline, CDR1 is LGHNA and CDR2 is YNFKEQ. CDR3 nucleotides: TGTGCCAGCGGGACAGGATACTATGGCTACACCTTC. Translated: CASGTGYYGYTF.

The V call is TRBV29-1, the J call TRBJ2-2, with 8 bases lining up with TRBD2. The CDR3 is 13 amino acids. CDR1 and CDR2 (germline): SQVTM, ANQGSEA. Trimming cost V 0 bases and J 13 bases; bases outside gene matches: 7. The CDR3 protein is CSVEDSAGGPLFF. The DNA for the CDR3 is TGCAGCGTTGAAGATTCTGCGGGAGGCCCGCTGTTTTTT.

This clonotype has ten or more counts. V and J are TRBV18 and TRBJ2-3; no clear D. Germline V CDR1 and CDR2: KGHSH, LQKENI. This CDR3 is 12 amino acids long. V was pared by 2 bases and J by 5 bases, with 5 bases between. CDR3 coding DNA: TGTGCCAGCTCACCAACCGGAGATACGCAGTATTTT. It codes for CASSPTGDTQYF.

This clonotype came up many times. The chain carries TRBV7-3 and TRBJ2-6, with 7 bases aligning to TRBD1. CDR3 length equals 22 residues. After removal of 1 base from V and 2 bases from J, the junction contained 20 bases not matched to a gene. Germline loops: CDR1 SGHTA, CDR2 FQGTGA. CDR3 coding DNA: TGTGCCAGCAGCTTAAAACCCCCTAACACCGGGACAGCGCGGCCTGGGGCCAACGTCCTGACTTTC. This codes for CASSLKPPNTGTARPGANVLTF.

This clonotype has more than one count but fewer than ten. The J gene is TRBJ2-4, the V gene TRBV6-5, with 10 bases fitting TRBD1. Unmatched junction bases numbered 12, after V lost 6 bases and J lost 7 bases. The CDR3 contains 16 residues. Looked up from germline, CDR1 is MNHEY and CDR2 is SVGAGI. CDR3 in amino acids: CASSSPIGTGANIQYF. The CDR3 DNA is TGTGCCAGCAGCTCCCCCATCGGGACAGGGGCCAACATTCAGTACTTC.

The chain uses TRBV2 and TRBJ2-1; D not resolved. V was pared by 5 bases and J by 8 bases, with 16 bases between. CDR1 and CDR2 (germline): SNHLY, FYNNEI. CDR3 size: 14 residues. The CDR3 DNA reads as TGTGCCAGCAGTTGGAGCCTGCAGGTGGATGAGCAGTTCTTC. Protein: CASSWSLQVDEQFF.

In its sample, this clonotype was seen a few times. The chain has TRBV19 and TRBJ1-5; D is unresolved. Germline V lookup: CDR1 LNHDA, CDR2 SQIVND (reference sequence). CDR3 size: 16 residues. Trimming stripped 4 bases from V and 0 bases from J, with 13 bases between. CDR3: CASSSLGPSSNQPQHF. The CDR3 bases are TGTGCCAGTAGTAGTCTTGGGCCGTCTAGCAATCAGCCCCAGCATTTT.

This clonotype was seen a few times. This rearrangement joins TRBV10-3 to TRBJ2-5; 7 bases map to TRBD2. There are 15 residues in the CDR3. Germline CDR1 is ENHRY and CDR2 is SYGVKD. The V segment lost 4 bases and the J segment 1 base; nucleotides outside the gene matches: 6. CDR3 nucleotide sequence: TGTGCCATCAGTGTGGGAGCGGGGACCCAAGAGACCCAGTACTTC. Protein: CAISVGAGTQETQYF.

This clonotype has a count of ten or more. The V gene is TRBV7-9, the J gene TRBJ1-1; 9 bases are shared with TRBD1. V dropped 5 bases and J dropped 4; count of bases not matched to a gene: 8. Germline CDR1 is SEHNR and CDR2 is FQNEAQ (reference sequence). This CDR3 has 15 amino acids. The chain's CDR3 is CASSLQTGGSTEAFF. In DNA form, the CDR3 reads TGTGCCAGCAGCCTACAAACAGGGGGCAGCACTGAAGCTTTCTTT.